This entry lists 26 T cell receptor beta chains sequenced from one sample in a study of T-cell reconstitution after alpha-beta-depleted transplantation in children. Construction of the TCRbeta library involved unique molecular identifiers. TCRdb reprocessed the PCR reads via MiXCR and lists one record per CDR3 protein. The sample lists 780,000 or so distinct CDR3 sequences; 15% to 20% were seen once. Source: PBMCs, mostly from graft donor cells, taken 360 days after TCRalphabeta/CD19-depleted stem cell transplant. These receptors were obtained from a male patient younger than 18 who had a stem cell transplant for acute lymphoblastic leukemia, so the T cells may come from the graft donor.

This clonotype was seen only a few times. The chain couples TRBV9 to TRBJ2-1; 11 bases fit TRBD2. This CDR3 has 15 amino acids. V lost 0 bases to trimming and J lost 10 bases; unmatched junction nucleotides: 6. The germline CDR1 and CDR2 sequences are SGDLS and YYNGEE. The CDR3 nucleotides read TGTGCCAGCAGCGTAGTTAGCGGGAGGGCCAAGGAGCAGTTCTTC. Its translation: CASSVVSGRAKEQFF.

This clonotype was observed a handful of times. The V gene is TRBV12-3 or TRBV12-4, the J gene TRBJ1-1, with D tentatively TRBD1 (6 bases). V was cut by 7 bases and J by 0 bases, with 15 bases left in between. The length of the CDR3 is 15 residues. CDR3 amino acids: CASIPGTPMNTEAFF. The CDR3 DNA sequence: TGTGCCAGCATCCCCGGGACACCGATGAACACTGAAGCTTTCTTT.

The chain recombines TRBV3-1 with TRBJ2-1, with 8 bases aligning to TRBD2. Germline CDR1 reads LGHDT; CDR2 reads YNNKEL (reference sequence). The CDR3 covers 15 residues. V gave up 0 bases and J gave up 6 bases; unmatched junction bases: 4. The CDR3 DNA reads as TGTGCCAGCAGCCAAGATCGGACTAGCCTCAATGAGCAGTTCTTC. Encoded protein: CASSQDRTSLNEQFF.

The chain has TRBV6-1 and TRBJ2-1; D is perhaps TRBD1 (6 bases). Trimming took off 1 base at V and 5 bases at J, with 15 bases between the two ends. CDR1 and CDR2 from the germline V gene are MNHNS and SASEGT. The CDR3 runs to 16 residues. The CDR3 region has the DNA TGTGCCAGCAGTGAAGTAGGGGGATTCCTCCACAATGAGCAGTTCTTC. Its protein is CASSEVGGFLHNEQFF.

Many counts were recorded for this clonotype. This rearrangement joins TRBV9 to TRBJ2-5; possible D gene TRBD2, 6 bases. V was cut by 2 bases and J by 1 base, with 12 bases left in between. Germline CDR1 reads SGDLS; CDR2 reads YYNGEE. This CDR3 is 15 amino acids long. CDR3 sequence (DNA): TGTGCCAGCAGCGTCTCAAGGGGACTCCAAGAGACCCAGTACTTC. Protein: CASSVSRGLQETQYF.

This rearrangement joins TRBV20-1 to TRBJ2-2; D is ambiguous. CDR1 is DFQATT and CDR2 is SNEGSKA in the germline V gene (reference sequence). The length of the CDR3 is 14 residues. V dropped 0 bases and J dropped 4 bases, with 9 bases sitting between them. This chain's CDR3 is CSARDIQRTGELFF. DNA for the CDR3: TGCAGTGCTAGAGATATCCAGCGCACCGGGGAGCTGTTTTTT.

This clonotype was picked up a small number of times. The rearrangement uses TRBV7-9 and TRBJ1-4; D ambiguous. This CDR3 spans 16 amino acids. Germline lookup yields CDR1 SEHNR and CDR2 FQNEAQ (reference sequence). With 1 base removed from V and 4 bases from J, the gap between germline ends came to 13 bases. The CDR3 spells CASSLGEWGDNEKLFF. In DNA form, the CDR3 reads TGTGCCAGCAGCTTAGGCGAGTGGGGAGATAATGAAAAACTGTTTTTT.

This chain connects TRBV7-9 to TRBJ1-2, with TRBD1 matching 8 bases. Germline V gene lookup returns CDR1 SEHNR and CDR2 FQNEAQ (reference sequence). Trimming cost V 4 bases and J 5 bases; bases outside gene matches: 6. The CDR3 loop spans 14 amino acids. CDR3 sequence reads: CASSSDREGYGYTF. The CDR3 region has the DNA TGTGCCAGCAGCTCGGACAGGGAGGGATATGGCTACACCTTC. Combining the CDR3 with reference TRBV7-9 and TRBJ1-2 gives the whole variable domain DTGVSQNPRHKITKRGQNVTFRCDPISEHNRLYWYRQTLGQGPEFLTYFQNEAQLEKSRLLSDRFSAERPKGSFSTLEIQRTEQGDSAMYLCASSSDREGYGYTFGSGTRLTVV.

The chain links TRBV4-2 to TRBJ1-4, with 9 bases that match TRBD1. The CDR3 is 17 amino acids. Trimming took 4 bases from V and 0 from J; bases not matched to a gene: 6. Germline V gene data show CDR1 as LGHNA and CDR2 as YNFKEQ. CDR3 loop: CASSPDRGYSTNEKLFF. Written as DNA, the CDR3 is TGTGCCAGCAGCCCGGACAGGGGATATTCAACTAATGAAAAACTGTTTTTT.

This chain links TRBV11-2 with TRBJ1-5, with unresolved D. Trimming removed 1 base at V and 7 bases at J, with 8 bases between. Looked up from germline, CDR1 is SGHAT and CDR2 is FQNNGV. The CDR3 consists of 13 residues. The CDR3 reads CASSLVASQPQHF. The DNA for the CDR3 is TGTGCCAGCAGCTTAGTCGCAAGCCAGCCCCAGCATTTT.

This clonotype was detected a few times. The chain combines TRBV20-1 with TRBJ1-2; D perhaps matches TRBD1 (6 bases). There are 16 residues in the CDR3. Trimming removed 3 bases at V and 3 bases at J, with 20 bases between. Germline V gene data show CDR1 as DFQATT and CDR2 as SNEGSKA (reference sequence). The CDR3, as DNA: TGCAGTGCTAGGCTTTTGGGGCACAGGGTGGACTATGGCTACACCTTC. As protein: CSARLLGHRVDYGYTF.

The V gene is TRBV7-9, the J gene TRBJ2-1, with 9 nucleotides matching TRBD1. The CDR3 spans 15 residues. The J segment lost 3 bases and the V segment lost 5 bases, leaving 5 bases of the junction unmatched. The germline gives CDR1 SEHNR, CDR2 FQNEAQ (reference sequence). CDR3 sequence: CASSLGTGYYNEQFF. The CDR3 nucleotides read TGTGCCAGCAGCCTCGGGACAGGGTACTACAATGAGCAGTTCTTC.

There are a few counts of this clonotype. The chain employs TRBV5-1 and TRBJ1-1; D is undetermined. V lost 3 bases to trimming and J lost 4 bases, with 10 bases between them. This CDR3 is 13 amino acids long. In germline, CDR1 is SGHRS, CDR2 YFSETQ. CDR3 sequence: CASSYGVGTEAFF. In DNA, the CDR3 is TGCGCCAGCAGCTACGGGGTGGGCACTGAAGCTTTCTTT.

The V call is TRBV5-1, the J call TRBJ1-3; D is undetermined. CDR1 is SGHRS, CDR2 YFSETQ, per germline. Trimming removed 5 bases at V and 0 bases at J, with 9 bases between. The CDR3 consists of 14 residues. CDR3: CASRREHSGNTIYF. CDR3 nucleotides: TGCGCCAGCAGGAGGGAGCACTCTGGAAACACCATATATTTT.

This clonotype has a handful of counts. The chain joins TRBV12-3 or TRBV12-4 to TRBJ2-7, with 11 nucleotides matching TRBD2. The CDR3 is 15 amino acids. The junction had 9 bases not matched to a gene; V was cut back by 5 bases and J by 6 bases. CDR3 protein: CASSPLAGGPREQYF. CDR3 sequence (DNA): TGTGCCAGCAGTCCCTTAGCGGGAGGGCCTCGCGAGCAGTACTTC.

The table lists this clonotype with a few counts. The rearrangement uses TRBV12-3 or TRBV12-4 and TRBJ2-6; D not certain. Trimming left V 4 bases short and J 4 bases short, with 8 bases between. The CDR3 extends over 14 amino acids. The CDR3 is CASSYLMGANVLTF. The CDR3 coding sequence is TGTGCCAGCAGTTATCTTATGGGGGCCAACGTCCTGACTTTC.

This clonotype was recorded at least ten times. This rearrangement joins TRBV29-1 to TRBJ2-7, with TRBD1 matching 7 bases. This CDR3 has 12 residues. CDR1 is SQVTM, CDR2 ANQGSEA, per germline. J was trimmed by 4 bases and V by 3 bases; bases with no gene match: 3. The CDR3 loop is CSVEGQFYEQYF. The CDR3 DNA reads TGCAGCGTTGAGGGACAGTTTTACGAGCAGTACTTC.

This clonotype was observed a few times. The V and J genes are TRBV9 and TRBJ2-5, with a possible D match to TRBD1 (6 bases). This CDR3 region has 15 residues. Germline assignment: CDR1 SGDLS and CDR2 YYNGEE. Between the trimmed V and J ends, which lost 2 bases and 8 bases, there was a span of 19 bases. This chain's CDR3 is CASSVPASSDRTQYF. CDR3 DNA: TGTGCCAGCAGCGTCCCCGCCTCGTCGGACAGAACCCAGTACTTC.

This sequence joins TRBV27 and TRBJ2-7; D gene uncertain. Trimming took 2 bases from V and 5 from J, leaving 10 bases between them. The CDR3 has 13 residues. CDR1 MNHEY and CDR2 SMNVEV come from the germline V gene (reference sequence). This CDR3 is CASSLGAAHEQYF. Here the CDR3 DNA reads TGTGCCAGCAGTTTAGGTGCTGCCCACGAGCAGTACTTC.

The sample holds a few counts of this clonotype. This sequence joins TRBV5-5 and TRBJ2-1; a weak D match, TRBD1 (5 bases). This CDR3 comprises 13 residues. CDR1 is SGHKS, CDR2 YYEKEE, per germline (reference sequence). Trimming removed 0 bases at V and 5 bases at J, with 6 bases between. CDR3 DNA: TGTGCCAGCAGCTTGGCAGGGCACAATGAGCAGTTCTTC. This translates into CASSLAGHNEQFF.

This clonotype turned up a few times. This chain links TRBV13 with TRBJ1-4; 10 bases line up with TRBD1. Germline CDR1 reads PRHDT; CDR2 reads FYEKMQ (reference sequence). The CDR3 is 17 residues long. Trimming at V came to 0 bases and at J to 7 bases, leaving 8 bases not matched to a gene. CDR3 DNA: TGTGCCAGCAGCTTAGGACCGGGACAGGGGAGTCTTGAAAAACTGTTTTTT. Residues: CASSLGPGQGSLEKLFF.

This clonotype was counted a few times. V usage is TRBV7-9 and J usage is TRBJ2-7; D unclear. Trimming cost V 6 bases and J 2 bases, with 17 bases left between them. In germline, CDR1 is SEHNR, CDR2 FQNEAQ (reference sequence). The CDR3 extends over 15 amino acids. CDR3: CASRSTDRSPYEQYF. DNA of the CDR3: TGTGCCAGCAGATCTACCGACCGGTCACCCTACGAGCAGTACTTC. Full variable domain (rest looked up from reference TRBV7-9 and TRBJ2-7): DTGVSQNPRHKITKRGQNVTFRCDPISEHNRLYWYRQTLGQGPEFLTYFQNEAQLEKSRLLSDRFSAERPKGSFSTLEIQRTEQGDSAMYLCASRSTDRSPYEQYFGPGTRLTVT.

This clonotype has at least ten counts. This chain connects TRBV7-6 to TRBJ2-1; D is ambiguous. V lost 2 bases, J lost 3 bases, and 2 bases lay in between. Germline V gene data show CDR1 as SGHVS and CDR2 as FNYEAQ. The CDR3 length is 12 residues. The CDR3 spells CASSLLYNEQFF. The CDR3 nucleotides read TGTGCCAGCAGCTTACTCTACAATGAGCAGTTCTTC.

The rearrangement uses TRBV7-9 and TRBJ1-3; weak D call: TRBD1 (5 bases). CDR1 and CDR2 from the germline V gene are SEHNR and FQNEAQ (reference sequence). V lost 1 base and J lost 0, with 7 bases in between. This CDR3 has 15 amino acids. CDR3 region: CASSLEGSSGNTIYF. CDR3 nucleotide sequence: TGTGCCAGCAGCTTAGAGGGGAGCTCTGGAAACACCATATATTTT.

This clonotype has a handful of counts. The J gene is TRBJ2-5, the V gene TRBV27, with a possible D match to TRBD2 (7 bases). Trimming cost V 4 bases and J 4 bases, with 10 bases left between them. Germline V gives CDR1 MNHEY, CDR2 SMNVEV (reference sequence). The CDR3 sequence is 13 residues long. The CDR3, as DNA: TGTGCCAGCAGTTACGGGGGGCCAGAGACCCAGTACTTC. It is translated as CASSYGGPETQYF.

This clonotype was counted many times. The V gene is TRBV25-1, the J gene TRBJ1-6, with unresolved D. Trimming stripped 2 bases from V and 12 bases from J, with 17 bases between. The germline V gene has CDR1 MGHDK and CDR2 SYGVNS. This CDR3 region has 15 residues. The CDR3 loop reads CASSEEVKGRKPLHF. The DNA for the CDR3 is TGTGCCAGCAGTGAAGAAGTTAAGGGCCGCAAACCCCTCCACTTT.